A single sample is the source of the 3 T cell receptor beta chains below, sequenced in a study of T cell responses to AZD1222 COVID-19 vaccine. Sequenced by immunoSEQ multiplex PCR; TCRdb stores in-frame clones only, minus some. The sample gives some 100,000 clones, approximately 87% of which show up once; approximately 3.3% is in the top ten. The sample consisted of peripheral blood, taken on day 0 of AZD1222 vaccination. The origin of the receptors is an adult in good health.

In nucleotides, the CDR3 is TGTGCTAGTGGTTTCAAGACAGGGAGGGCCTACGAGCAGTACTTC. Its translation is CASGFKTGRAYEQYF. The V and J genes are TRBV12-5 and TRBJ2-7; either TRBD1 or TRBD2 may supply D (7 bases each). V shed 3 bases and J shed 2 bases, with 14 bases lying between them. Germline CDR1 and CDR2: LGHNT and FRNRAP. The CDR3 is 15 amino acids.

The chain couples TRBV9 to TRBJ1-1, with D tentatively TRBD1 (5 bases). Trimming shortened V by 0 bases and J by 7 bases, and 16 bases separated the two germline ends. This CDR3 has 15 residues. Germline assignment: CDR1 SGDLS and CDR2 YYNGEE. CDR3 in amino acids: CASSVDWGTPNEAFF. In DNA form, the CDR3 reads TGTGCCAGCAGCGTAGATTGGGGGACCCCAAATGAAGCTTTCTTT.

The chain carries TRBV4-3 and TRBJ2-6; D is perhaps TRBD2 (6 bases). From germline, CDR1 is LGHNA and CDR2 YSLEER. Trimming pared 4 bases from V and 0 bases from J, leaving 16 bases between. The CDR3 runs to 18 residues. CDR3 sequence reads: CASSPGGGLHSGANVLTF. The CDR3 DNA reads TGCGCCAGCAGCCCGGGTGGGGGACTTCACTCTGGGGCCAACGTCCTGACTTTC.